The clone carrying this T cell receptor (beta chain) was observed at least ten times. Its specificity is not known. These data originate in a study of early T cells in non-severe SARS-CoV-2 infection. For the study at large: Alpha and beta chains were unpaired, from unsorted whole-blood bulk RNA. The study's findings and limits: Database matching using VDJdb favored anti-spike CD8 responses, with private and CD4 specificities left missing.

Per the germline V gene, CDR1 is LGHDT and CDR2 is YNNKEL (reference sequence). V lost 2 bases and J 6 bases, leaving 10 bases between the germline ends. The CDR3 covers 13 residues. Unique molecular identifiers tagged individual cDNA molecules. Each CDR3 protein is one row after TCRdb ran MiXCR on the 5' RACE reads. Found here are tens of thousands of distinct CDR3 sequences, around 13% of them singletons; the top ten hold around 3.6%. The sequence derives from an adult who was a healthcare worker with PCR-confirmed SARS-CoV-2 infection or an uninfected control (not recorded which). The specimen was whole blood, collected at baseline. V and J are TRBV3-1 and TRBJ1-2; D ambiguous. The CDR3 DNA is TGTGCCAGCAGCCAATCCCTCCGGAATGGCTACACCTTC. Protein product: CASSQSLRNGYTF.